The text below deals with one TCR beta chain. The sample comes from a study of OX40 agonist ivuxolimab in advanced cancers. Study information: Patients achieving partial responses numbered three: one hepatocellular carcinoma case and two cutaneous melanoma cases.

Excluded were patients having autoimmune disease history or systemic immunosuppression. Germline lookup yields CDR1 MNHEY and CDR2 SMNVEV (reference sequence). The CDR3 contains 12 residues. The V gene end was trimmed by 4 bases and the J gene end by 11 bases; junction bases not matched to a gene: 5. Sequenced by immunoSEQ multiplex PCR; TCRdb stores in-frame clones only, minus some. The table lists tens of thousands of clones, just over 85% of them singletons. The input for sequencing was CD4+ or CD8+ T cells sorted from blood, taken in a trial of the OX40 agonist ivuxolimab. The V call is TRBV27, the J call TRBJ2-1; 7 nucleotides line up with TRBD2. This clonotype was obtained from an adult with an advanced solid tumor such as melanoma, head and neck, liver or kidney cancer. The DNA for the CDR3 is TGTGCCAGCAGTTACACCGGGACTAAGCAGTTCTTC. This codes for CASSYTGTKQFF.